This T cell receptor (beta chain) was identified in a study of cytomegalovirus exposure and HLA in healthy donors. Germline CDR1 SGHTA, CDR2 FQGTGA. There are 12 residues in the CDR3. The V end lost 5 bases, the J end lost 2 bases, and 5 bases lay between the germline ends. PCR amplification relied on 60 Vbeta primers (plus 13 Jbeta primers). Some clones are missing from TCRdb's copy, which holds only in-frame ones; the method was immunoSEQ multiplex PCR. Of about 120,000 clones detected, over 65% appear once; the ten largest clones hold 3% to 4%. This chain joins TRBV7-3 and TRBJ2-3, with unresolved D. The receptor was isolated from a woman younger than 45 in good health and CMV-seropositive. What was sequenced was PBMCs. Here the CDR3 reads CASSRDTDTQYF. The DNA for the CDR3 is TGTGCCAGCAGCCGCGACACAGATACGCAGTATTTT.